Listed here are 2 T cell receptor beta chains from one sample, sequenced in a study of control samples from healthy donors and cancer patients. Sequencing was performed with immunoSEQ multiplex PCR; in TCRdb, only in-frame clones are kept and a portion is missing. The profile shows tens of thousands of clones, over 90% of them singletons. The material sequenced was PBMCs. The receptors shown here come from a woman between 45 and 60 years old with head and neck cancer.

The rearrangement joins TRBV27 to TRBJ2-3; D tentatively fits TRBD1 or TRBD2 (6 bases each). This CDR3 comprises 14 residues. Deletions cut 5 bases from V and 2 bases from J, with 11 bases between. The germline V gene encodes CDR1 MNHEY and CDR2 SMNVEV (reference sequence). CDR3: CASSPRGVTDTQYF. The CDR3 bases are TGTGCCAGCAGTCCAAGGGGGGTCACAGATACGCAGTATTTT.

The CDR3, as DNA: TGTGCCATCAGTGAGTCGGGGACACTGAGCTCCTATAATTCACCCCTCCACTTT. Residues: CAISESGTLSSYNSPLHF. This sequence joins TRBV10-3 and TRBJ1-6, with D tentatively TRBD1 (6 bases). The CDR3 has 18 amino acids. Deletions cut 0 bases from V and 0 bases from J, with 12 bases between. Germline V CDR1 and CDR2: ENHRY, SYGVKD.